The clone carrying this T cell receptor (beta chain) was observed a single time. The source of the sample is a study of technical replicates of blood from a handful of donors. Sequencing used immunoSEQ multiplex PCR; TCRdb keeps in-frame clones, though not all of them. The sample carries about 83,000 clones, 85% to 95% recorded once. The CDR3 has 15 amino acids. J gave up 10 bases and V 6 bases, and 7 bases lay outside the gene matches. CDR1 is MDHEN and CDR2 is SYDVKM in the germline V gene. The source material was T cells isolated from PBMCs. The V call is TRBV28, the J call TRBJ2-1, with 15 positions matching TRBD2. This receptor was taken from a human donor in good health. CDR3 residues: CASSRTSGRAREQFF. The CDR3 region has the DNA TGTGCCAGCAGCAGGACTAGCGGGAGGGCGAGGGAGCAGTTCTTC. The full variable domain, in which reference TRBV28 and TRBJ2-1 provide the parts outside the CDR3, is DVKVTQSSRYLVKRTGEKVFLECVQDMDHENMFWYRQDPGLGLRLIYFSYDVKMKEKGDIPEGYSVSREKKERFSLILESASTNQTSMYLCASSRTSGRAREQFFGPGTRLTVL.